The clone carrying this T cell receptor (beta chain) was seen ten or more times. Its antigen is not identified. The sample comes from a study of regulatory T cells in long-lasting Graves disease. Study-wide findings and caveats: Persistent patients shared more public clonotypes (2,741) than new patients (nearly 1,000).

Investigators prepared the TCR beta libraries by applying iRepertoire HTBI primers and Arm-PCR of CDR3 regions. MiXCR, run by TCRdb on the multiplex PCR reads, gives a single entry per CDR3 protein. The table records around 500,000 distinct CDR3 sequences, 12% of them present only once. Specified time point: newly diagnosed GD, antithyroid drugs for less than 3 months. After RNA was extracted from PBMCs, the TCR library was made from it. CDR3 length equals 17 residues. V trimming: 4 bases; J trimming: 1 base; junction bases outside the gene matches: 8. Germline CDR1 is DFQATT and CDR2 is SNEGSKA (reference sequence). In addition, the sample was reused for a study of T cells in Graves' hyperthyroidism and ophthalmopathy.

This chain joins TRBV20-1 and TRBJ2-1, with 12 bases identical to TRBD2. This sequence originates from a woman under 40 with Graves disease. The sample was peripheral blood mononuclear cells (PBMCs), taken at new diagnosis, from a patient treated with antithyroid drugs. The CDR3 sequence is CSATNRLAGASYNEQFF. The DNA of the CDR3 is TGCAGTGCTACCAATAGACTAGCGGGAGCTTCCTACAATGAGCAGTTCTTC.